Shown below are 29 T cell receptor beta chains from a single sample sequenced in a study of control samples from healthy donors and cancer patients. Assay: immunoSEQ multiplex PCR; the TCRdb copy retains only in-frame clones and omits some. The sample lists 90,000 or so clones; 88% were seen once. The sample taken for sequencing was blood. The source of these receptors is a woman in her seventies in good health.

This chain links TRBV12-3 or TRBV12-4 with TRBJ1-5, with D possibly TRBD1 on 5 matching bases. Trimming cost V 3 bases and J 4 bases, with 7 bases left between them. The CDR3 totals 13 residues. The CDR3 protein is CASSLGPNQPQHF. CDR3 sequence (DNA): TGTGCCAGCAGTTTGGGGCCTAATCAGCCCCAGCATTTT.

J is TRBJ1-3 and V is TRBV9, with D possibly TRBD1 on 5 matching bases. The CDR3 has 15 residues. Germline V lookup: CDR1 SGDLS, CDR2 YYNGEE. The germline V and J ends were trimmed by 1 base and 2 bases, with 10 bases remaining between them. The CDR3 loop is CASSVSGEAGNTIYF. DNA for the CDR3: TGTGCCAGCAGCGTATCGGGGGAGGCTGGAAACACCATATATTTT.

The chain couples TRBV6-6 to TRBJ1-1; TRBD1 aligns across 11 bases. CDR1 is MNHNY, CDR2 SVGAGI, per germline (reference sequence). V dropped 2 bases and J dropped 11; count of bases not matched to a gene: 4. The CDR3 totals 13 residues. This chain's CDR3 is CASSYRGQGVAFF. DNA of the CDR3: TGTGCCAGCAGTTACCGGGGACAGGGGGTTGCTTTCTTT.

The rearrangement joins TRBV6-2 or TRBV6-3 to TRBJ1-1, with 8 nucleotides matching TRBD1. The junction had 11 bases not matched to a gene; V was cut back by 2 bases and J by 6 bases. CDR3 length: 16 residues. Germline-derived CDR1 and CDR2 are MNHEY and SVGEGT. The CDR3 region is CASSYRPGGKIPEAFF. CDR3 DNA: TGTGCCAGCAGTTACCGTCCAGGGGGCAAGATTCCTGAAGCTTTCTTT.

The chain is built from TRBV29-1 and TRBJ2-3; TRBD1 matches at 7 bases. Trimming at V came to 4 bases and at J to 2 bases, leaving 6 bases not matched to a gene. The germline V gene has CDR1 SQVTM and CDR2 ANQGSEA. There are 14 residues in the CDR3. The CDR3 nucleotides read TGCAGCGTTGGACAGGGCTTGGTCACAGATACGCAGTATTTT. Its translation: CSVGQGLVTDTQYF.

V and J are TRBV6-5 and TRBJ1-1; no firm D call. V gave up 3 bases and J gave up 3 bases, with 8 bases separating them. Germline values: CDR1 MNHEY, CDR2 SVGAGI. The CDR3 loop spans 13 amino acids. Written as DNA, the CDR3 is TGTGCCAGCAGTTATGTGGGTCACACTGAAGCTTTCTTT. Translation gives CASSYVGHTEAFF.

In DNA, the CDR3 is TGTGCCAGCAGCTCCTTGGACAGGGGACAAGAGACCCAGTACTTC. Amino acids: CASSSLDRGQETQYF. The V call is TRBV5-6, the J call TRBJ2-5; 9 bases align to TRBD1. The CDR3 is 15 amino acids. Germline V gene data show CDR1 as SGHDT and CDR2 as YYEEEE. The J segment lost 2 bases and the V segment lost 3 bases, leaving 5 bases of the junction unmatched.

The chain uses TRBV5-1 and TRBJ2-3; 13 nucleotides agree with TRBD2. The V and J ends lost 4 bases and 2 bases, in that order; junction bases with no gene match: 4. The CDR3 has 16 amino acids. CDR1 and CDR2 from the germline V gene are SGHRS and YFSETQ. The CDR3 here is CASSPTSGGYTDTQYF. The CDR3, as DNA: TGCGCCAGCAGCCCGACTAGCGGGGGGTACACAGATACGCAGTATTTT.

J is TRBJ1-1 and V is TRBV7-9, with D hard to call. This CDR3 region has 15 residues. CDR1 is SEHNR, CDR2 FQNEAQ, per germline (reference sequence). Trimming removed 1 base at V and 4 bases at J, with 13 bases between. CDR3 protein: CASSLVSGPGTEAFF. In DNA form, the CDR3 reads TGTGCCAGCAGCTTAGTTTCCGGGCCGGGCACTGAAGCTTTCTTT.

The rearrangement uses TRBV6-5 and TRBJ1-1; D is undetermined. CDR3 length equals 15 residues. CDR1 is MNHEY, CDR2 SVGAGI, per germline. Trimming removed 7 bases at V and 1 base at J, with 16 bases between. The CDR3 is CASTLIRARNTEAFF. For the CDR3, the DNA is TGTGCCAGCACCCTTATAAGGGCCAGGAACACTGAAGCTTTCTTT.

This clone was seen only a few times. V usage is TRBV9 and J usage is TRBJ1-2, with no clear D. Germline V gene sequence: CDR1 SGDLS, CDR2 YYNGEE. The CDR3 is 16 amino acids. V dropped 4 bases and J dropped 8 bases, with 24 bases sitting between them. The CDR3 DNA reads TGTGCCAGCAGCCTCTTCGATCAGCCGGCAGGAGAAGGCTACACCTTC. It encodes CASSLFDQPAGEGYTF.

V and J are TRBV3-1 (or the pseudogene TRBV3-2) and TRBJ1-4; no definite D call. This CDR3 spans 13 amino acids. Per germline, CDR1 LGHDT and CDR2 YNNKEL (reference sequence). The V and J ends lost 2 bases and 8 bases respectively, with 9 bases between them. This chain's CDR3 is CASSQWRGEKLFF. In nucleotides, the CDR3 is TGTGCCAGCAGCCAATGGAGAGGGGAAAAACTGTTTTTT.

This sequence joins TRBV19 and TRBJ1-6; TRBD1 matches at 10 bases. CDR1 is LNHDA and CDR2 is SQIVND in the germline V gene (reference sequence). The CDR3 length is 17 residues. Trimming took 3 bases from V and 7 from J; bases not matched to a gene: 9. The CDR3 DNA reads TGTGCCAGTAGTATGGACGGGACAGGGGTTGGGAATTCACCCCTCCACTTT. Translation: CASSMDGTGVGNSPLHF.

The chain couples TRBV6-5 to TRBJ1-5; TRBD1 matches 7 bases. The CDR3 spans 12 residues. Germline CDR1 reads MNHEY; CDR2 reads SVGAGI. Trimming removed 11 bases from V and 3 bases from J; junction bases left unmatched: 4. CDR3 DNA: TGTGCCGCGGGACAGTCCAATCAGCCCCAGCATTTT. Protein: CAAGQSNQPQHF.

This clone was seen a few times. Sequence at one end of the junction differs from germline and may be a read error. The chain employs TRBV27 and TRBJ2-5, with D perhaps matching TRBD2 (5 bases). The CDR3 sequence is 13 residues long. Germline CDR1 is MNHEY and CDR2 is SMNVEV (reference sequence). The CDR3 protein is CASSTRNLDPAHF. Here the CDR3 DNA reads TGTGCCAGCAGTACTAGGAACTTAGACCCAGCCCACTTC.

The V and J genes are TRBV25-1 and TRBJ1-1; D gene uncertain. The CDR3 loop spans 11 amino acids. The germline V gene has CDR1 MGHDK and CDR2 SYGVNS. Trimming cost V 4 bases and J 4 bases, with 4 bases left between them. The CDR3 spells CASSGGTEAFF. As DNA, the CDR3 is TGTGCCAGCAGTGGTGGCACTGAAGCTTTCTTT.

The chain uses TRBV7-2 and TRBJ1-3, with a weak D call TRBD1 (5 bases). From germline, CDR1 is SGHTA and CDR2 FQGNSA. Trimming shortened V by 5 bases and J by 4 bases, and 9 bases separated the two germline ends. CDR3 length equals 13 residues. CDR3 coding DNA: TGTGCCAGCAGCCTCCAGGGAGGAAACACCATATATTTT. It is translated as CASSLQGGNTIYF.

The CDR3 reads CSASSSVRNQPQHF. In nucleotides, the CDR3 is TGCAGTGCTAGTTCCTCCGTACGCAATCAGCCCCAGCATTTT. The chain couples TRBV20-1 to TRBJ1-5; D is unresolved. Germline V gene sequence: CDR1 DFQATT, CDR2 SNEGSKA (reference sequence). CDR3 length equals 14 residues. V lost 3 bases and J lost 2, with 11 bases in between.

This clone appeared a few times. The chain is built from TRBV27 and TRBJ1-6; 7 bases agree with TRBD1. Looked up from germline, CDR1 is MNHEY and CDR2 is SMNVEV (reference sequence). V lost 5 bases to trimming and J lost 5 bases; unmatched junction nucleotides: 6. The CDR3 covers 15 residues. The DNA of the CDR3 is TGTGCCAGCAGTCCCAGACAGGGCAATAATTCACCCCTCCACTTT. It translates to CASSPRQGNNSPLHF.

This chain joins TRBV6-4 and TRBJ1-1; D is undetermined. Trimming cost V 2 bases and J 1 base, with 5 bases left between them. Looked up from germline, CDR1 is MRHNA and CDR2 is SNTAGT. The CDR3 spans 13 residues. CDR3 sequence (DNA): TGTGCCAGCAGTGACCGGGCGAACACTGAAGCTTTCTTT. This sequence encodes CASSDRANTEAFF.

This chain joins TRBV9 and TRBJ1-3, with 8 bases identical to TRBD1. Germline V gene sequence: CDR1 SGDLS, CDR2 YYNGEE. Trimming removed 4 bases from V and 3 bases from J; junction bases left unmatched: 9. This CDR3 is built from 16 residues. The CDR3 DNA reads as TGTGCCAGCAGCCCTCTCCAGGGGGCATTTGGAAACACCATATATTTT. This sequence encodes CASSPLQGAFGNTIYF.

This sequence joins TRBV4-3 and TRBJ1-1; no definite D call. V was pared by 1 base and J by 2 bases, with 17 bases between. CDR3 size: 17 residues. CDR1 and CDR2 (germline): LGHNA, YSLEER. The CDR3 reads CASSQVKSRGSNTEAFF. The CDR3 DNA sequence: TGCGCCAGCAGCCAAGTGAAGTCCCGAGGAAGTAACACTGAAGCTTTCTTT.

The chain links TRBV6-2 or TRBV6-3 to TRBJ2-2, with D perhaps matching TRBD2 (5 bases). This CDR3 has 14 residues. Germline V gene sequence: CDR1 MNHEY, CDR2 SVGEGT. The V end was cut by 6 bases, the J end by 6 bases, with 14 bases between. CDR3 sequence reads: CASSLLGNAGELFF. In DNA, the CDR3 is TGTGCCAGCAGCCTACTAGGAAACGCCGGGGAGCTGTTTTTT.

CDR3 amino acids: CASSYRGGTIYNEQFF. DNA for the CDR3: TGTGCCAGCAGTTACAGAGGGGGGACGATATACAATGAGCAGTTCTTC. The V and J genes are TRBV6-5 and TRBJ2-1; either TRBD1 or TRBD2 may fit D (6 bases each). With 2 bases removed from V and 4 bases from J, the gap between germline ends came to 15 bases. The CDR3 runs to 16 residues. Germline V CDR1 and CDR2: MNHEY, SVGAGI.

The chain combines TRBV19 with TRBJ1-5; maybe TRBD1 (6 bases). Per germline, CDR1 LNHDA and CDR2 SQIVND (reference sequence). The length of the CDR3 is 14 residues. V lost 4 bases, J lost 3 bases, and 10 bases lay in between. CDR3 nucleotides: TGTGCCAGTAGTAACAGGGTTAACAATCAGCCCCAGCATTTT. Encoded protein: CASSNRVNNQPQHF.

The rearrangement joins TRBV12-5 to TRBJ2-5; TRBD2 is a possible D gene (5 bases). Per germline, CDR1 LGHNT and CDR2 FRNRAP. The CDR3 covers 12 residues. The CDR3 DNA sequence: TGTGGAAGCGGAGCGTCGGCAGAGACCCAGTACTTC. As protein: CGSGASAETQYF.

CDR3 coding DNA: TGTGCCAGTAGTCTAAGGGCCTCCTACAATGAGCAGTTCTTC. Encoded protein: CASSLRASYNEQFF. The chain employs TRBV19 and TRBJ2-1; no definite D call. The CDR3 covers 14 residues. The germline V and J ends were trimmed by 5 bases and 0 bases, with 8 bases remaining between them. In germline, CDR1 is LNHDA, CDR2 SQIVND (reference sequence).

The chain is built from TRBV18 and TRBJ1-1, with a possible D match to TRBD1 (5 bases). With 3 bases removed from V and 0 bases from J, the gap between germline ends came to 14 bases. The CDR3 contains 16 residues. Germline V CDR1 and CDR2: KGHSH, LQKENI. The CDR3 region is CASSPNGQGMNTEAFF. DNA of the CDR3: TGTGCCAGCTCACCTAACGGACAAGGAATGAACACTGAAGCTTTCTTT.

This sequence joins TRBV5-4 and TRBJ2-3, with 9 nucleotides matching TRBD2. Germline V lookup: CDR1 SGHNT, CDR2 YYREEE (reference sequence). Trimming took 4 bases from V and 0 from J; bases not matched to a gene: 6. The CDR3 length is 16 residues. Here the CDR3 DNA reads TGTGCCAGCAGCATAGGACTAGCGCCGAGCACAGATACGCAGTATTTT. This sequence encodes CASSIGLAPSTDTQYF.